This T cell receptor (beta chain) is drawn from a study of Graves' ophthalmopathy and Graves' hyperthyroidism. Study-level background: Pretreatment peripheral blood was obtained at initial diagnosis.

Beta-chain TCR CDR3 regions were amplified from RNA transcripts. First-round RT-PCR with HTBI primers preceded a second-round multiplex PCR. TCRdb processed the multiplex PCR reads anew with MiXCR; each CDR3 protein has one entry. The sample yields almost 400,000 distinct CDR3 sequences, 15% to 20% seen once. The PBMCs were taken from over 9.5 ml of fresh peripheral blood. At least ten counts were recorded for this clonotype. Trimming took off 7 bases at V and 1 base at J, with 16 bases between the two ends. Germline V CDR1 and CDR2: MNHEY, SVGEGT. The CDR3 covers 15 residues. The sequenced sample consisted of peripheral blood. This clonotype was obtained from a woman between 18 and 29 years old with Graves' ophthalmopathy. The V gene is TRBV6-2 or TRBV6-3, the J gene TRBJ1-1; a possible D gene is TRBD1 (5 bases). Written as DNA, the CDR3 is TGTGCCAGCATCGAAATCGGGGCGGGGAACACTGAAGCTTTCTTT. It codes for CASIEIGAGNTEAFF.